Reported below is one TCR beta chain. The antigen is undetermined. The source of the sample is a study of cytomegalovirus exposure and HLA in healthy donors. The study's findings and limits: As confirmed in vitro, a few CMV-associated chains were specific for CMV antigens.

Germline CDR1 is LNHDA and CDR2 is SQIVND (reference sequence). The CDR3 is made up of 16 amino acids. J was trimmed by 4 bases and V by 5 bases; bases with no gene match: 9. PCR amplification relied on 60 Vbeta primers (plus 13 Jbeta primers). Sequencing was performed with immunoSEQ multiplex PCR; in TCRdb, only in-frame clones are kept and a portion is missing. The table records 150,000 to 200,000 clones, approximately 79% of them present only once. The sample consisted of PBMCs. The sequence was obtained from a man aged 55 to 70 in good health and CMV-seronegative. The chain is built from TRBV19 and TRBJ1-5; 9 nucleotides line up with TRBD1. Here the CDR3 DNA reads TGTGCCAGTAGTCTCGCGACAGGGGGTAAAAATCAGCCCCAGCATTTT. This sequence encodes CASSLATGGKNQPQHF.